Listed below are T cell receptor beta chains from one sample, sequenced in a study of T-cell reconstitution after alpha-beta-depleted transplantation in children. Using its own MiXCR run on the PCR reads, TCRdb lists one record per CDR3 protein. The profile shows more than 550,000 distinct CDR3 sequences, under 12% of them singletons. The sample consisted of PBMCs from the stem cell graft donor, taken from the stem cell graft. The receptor set was obtained from a human donor who donated a stem cell graft to a child with acute myeloid leukemia. Each CDR3 is given with its conserved first and last residue. Fields, in order: J gene, V gene, clone size, CDR3 protein. Not every row has a clone size; where given, it reads once, few, many or a size class.

>TRBJ1-3|TRBV11-2|-
CASELIRAGNTIYF
>TRBJ2-3|TRBV30|-
CAWNMVSDTQYF
>TRBJ2-7|TRBV12-3/TRBV12-4|-
CACSLKRTSTRRPYEQYF
>TRBJ1-2|TRBV5-1|-
CASSTDGYGYTF
>TRBJ2-7|TRBV11-1|few
CASSLGRECSYEQYF
>TRBJ2-7|TRBV4-3|many
CASSPSGGYEQYF
>TRBJ2-2|TRBV4-2|-
CASSQPPGLEVGELFF
>TRBJ1-1|TRBV6-1|few
CASTRTQGRNTEAFF
>TRBJ2-5|TRBV20-1|many
CSATEQATRRETQYF
>TRBJ2-5|TRBV24-1|once
CATSSTSGRVSALETQYF
>TRBJ2-2|TRBV20-1|-
CSALVREVTGELFF
>TRBJ2-2|TRBV7-2|-
CASSPQTGPGELFF
>TRBJ1-2|TRBV6-6|many
CASSYSIGYGYTF
>TRBJ2-3|TRBV12-3/TRBV12-4|-
CASSLGGVGTDTQYF
>TRBJ2-5|TRBV27|few
CASSSTGSQETQYF
>TRBJ2-3|TRBV4-3|few
CASSQDRLEVTQYF
>TRBJ1-1|TRBV25-1|many
CASSVGIVNTEAFF
>TRBJ2-1|TRBV9|many
CASSVQPRLPYNEQFF
>TRBJ2-5|TRBV5-1|-
CASSPTAGGVQETQYF
>TRBJ2-7|TRBV29-1|few
CSVDLGDDSSYEQYF
>TRBJ2-1|TRBV12-3/TRBV12-4|many
CASSPWTNEQFF
>TRBJ2-7|TRBV7-2|few
CASSLVAGDTRPYEQYF
>TRBJ2-3|TRBV13|few
CASSSTTSGRDTQYF
>TRBJ2-1|TRBV4-3|-
CASSQDIQAGLEQFF
>TRBJ2-7|TRBV7-2|-
CASSSSSGVGYEQYF
>TRBJ2-6|TRBV6-2/TRBV6-3|few
CASTHQGSGANVLTF
>TRBJ2-5|TRBV24-1|few
CATSDLQGSFGETQYF
>TRBJ2-3|TRBV29-1|many
CSVDDGAGADTQYF
>TRBJ2-7|TRBV20-1|many
CSAGQLGYEQYF
>TRBJ2-1|TRBV30|few
CAWSQKGDEQFF
>TRBJ2-7|TRBV7-4|-
CASSLGRRYYEQYF
>TRBJ1-1|TRBV10-3|few
CAIRDLTEAFF
>TRBJ1-1|TRBV11-3|many
CASSSTGTTEAFF
>TRBJ1-1|TRBV7-2|few
CASSPRTARGPSVNTEAFF
>TRBJ2-2|TRBV20-1|few
CSARDRTSTGELFF
>TRBJ1-2|TRBV2|-
CASSGTYNYGYTF
>TRBJ2-5|TRBV20-1|-
CSARDRGQETQYF
>TRBJ2-7|TRBV5-1|-
CASSVGPRSDEQYF
>TRBJ2-3|TRBV20-1|many
CSVPGVNEDTQYF
>TRBJ1-2|TRBV7-2|many
CASSPLRGDEVTF
>TRBJ2-7|TRBV25-1|many
CASSGTVDSYEQYF
>TRBJ1-6|TRBV25-1|few
CASTRGNSPLHF
>TRBJ2-5|TRBV3-1|-
CASSQDLSVGETQYF
>TRBJ1-5|TRBV27|many
CASSFLGLSNQPQHF
>TRBJ2-1|TRBV7-2|many
CASSFSGTSGFNEQFF